This T cell receptor (beta chain) was sequenced for a study of neurological immune-mediated disorders (dated by TCRdb to between 2018 and 2021). For the wider study: Peripheral blood TCR-beta repertoires from patients with HTLV-I-associated myelopathy (HAM/TSP), patients with multiple sclerosis, and healthy controls were compared in the study using UMI-based sequencing. Alongside PBMC samples, the set of about 100 TCR-beta libraries contained longitudinal samples, technical triplicates, and paired CD4+ and CD8+ T-cell subsets that had been sorted. The cohort comprised 65 to 75 subjects: approximately 15 HAM/TSP patients, approximately 34 multiple sclerosis patients and around 20 healthy controls.

Overall study results and their limits: TCR clonal expansion was highest in HAM/TSP patients and lowest in MS patients, with MS patients falling below even healthy controls. No identical CDR3 amino acid sequences were shared among expanded clones across subjects, suggesting private TCR-beta repertoires in all groups.

cDNA was synthesized by template-switch 5'RACE using a primer carrying a 10-nucleotide random unique molecular identifier by which each TCR transcript was tagged. Each sequencing run produced over 160 million TCR-beta sequences covering 15-18 subjects. The RNeasy kit was used for extraction of total RNA. The KAPA Real-time Library Amplification kit was used to amplify TCR-beta VDJ regions with primers for the TCR constant region and the 5'RACE anchor. A first PCR added sample indexes and Illumina adaptors, after which a second PCR increased the library yield. After Ampure bead purification, the roughly 650 bp TCR product was size-selected on a 2% E-gel SizeSelection system. Before pooling, library quality was checked on a Bioanalyzer, concentration was measured with Qubit, and libraries were quantified with the Kapa Library Quantification kit. Paired-end 2 x 150 bp sequencing of the libraries was performed on an Illumina HiSeq 2500. To increase sequence diversity, about 23-32% phiX was spiked into each library pool. As for how the authors treated the data: Quality-filtered reads were processed with the UMI-based MiGEC pipeline, and over 80% of raw TCR sequences were removed by the MiGEC pipeline during error correction. VDJ genes were aligned to IMGT germline references, and clonotypes were defined by unique CDR3 amino acid sequence plus V-J genes. Clonal expansion, Shannon diversity and CDR3 relatedness were evaluated with VDJtools (CalcPairwiseDistances, ClusterSamples), while phylogenetic trees were built in CLCbio workbench. Expanded clones were defined as having at least 8 unique UMIs, based on coefficient-of-variation modelling across technical triplicates. TCRdb reanalyzed the raw reads on its own, using fastp at Q25 for trimming and MiXCR for clone calling, and kept in-frame beta chains. Under each unique CDR3 protein, matching rows form one entry showing the most common genes and DNA. In this record, the V and J calls reflect TCRdb's handling and not the investigators' own analysis. Present in this sample are about 39,000 distinct CDR3 sequences, 6% to 7.5% of which were seen just once. Around 6% of the sample belongs to the ten largest clones.

The CDR3 measures 16 amino acids from cysteine to phenylalanine. The kept DNA is CDR3 alone, 48 bases in frame from the first base. The germline V gene specifies KGHSH as CDR1 and LQKENI as CDR2. Germline trimming amounts to 3 bases on V and 1 base on J, with 4 as the count of junction bases outside the gene matches. The healthy controls were volunteers from a blood bank in Maryland, USA. For the sorted-subset TCR libraries, the starting material was around 1 million sorted CD4+ or CD8+ T cells. Peripheral blood was subjected to Ficoll-Hypaque density gradient centrifugation to isolate PBMCs, which were then cryopreserved in liquid nitrogen. Paired sorted CD4+ and CD8+ subsets came from healthy controls, HAM/TSP patients and MS patients. This clonotype showed up just a few times. Its cognate antigen has yet to be identified. Within one base of it there is no much larger clone, and no base qualities were kept.

Sequences were obtained from CD4+ T cells from blood. The V gene is TRBV18 and the J gene is TRBJ2-2, and 8 bases in between align with TRBD1. The clonotype comes from a man aged 45 to 65 in good health. The nucleotide sequence is TGTGCCAGCTCACCCCGGGACAGGAAGAACACCGGGGAGCTGTTTTTT. Translation gives CASSPRDRKNTGELFF. Reference TRBV18 and TRBJ2-2 genes cover what lies past the CDR3, so the full variable domain is NAGVMQNPRHLVRRRGQEARLRCSPMKGHSHVYWYRQLPEEGLKFMVYLQKENIIDESGMPKERFSAEFPKEGPSILRIQQVVRGDSAAYFCASSPRDRKNTGELFFGEGSRLTVL.